This TCR beta chain was observed in a study of regulatory T cells in long-lasting Graves disease. Points from the study as a whole: Persistent disease was characterized by preferential usage of TRBV28, TRBJ1-2 and TRBJ2-5.

V was cut by 0 bases and J by 3 bases, with 12 bases left in between. Germline V gene sequence: CDR1 DFQATT, CDR2 SNEGSKA (reference sequence). This CDR3 has 15 amino acids. Investigators prepared the TCR beta libraries by applying iRepertoire HTBI primers and Arm-PCR of CDR3 regions. TCRdb fed the multiplex PCR reads into MiXCR, producing one record per CDR3 protein. Of over 450,000 distinct CDR3 sequences listed, around 12% were seen once; the top ten hold roughly 8.9%. Time point indicated: newly diagnosed GD, antithyroid drugs for less than 3 months. After RNA was extracted from PBMCs, the TCR library was made from it. This clonotype has at least ten counts. Its antigen is currently unknown. The same data also went into a second study, on T cells in Graves' hyperthyroidism and ophthalmopathy.

The material was peripheral blood mononuclear cells (PBMCs), obtained at new diagnosis, from a patient treated with antithyroid drugs. The receptor was isolated from a woman under 40 with Graves disease. The gene calls are TRBV20-1 and TRBJ1-5; TRBD1 is a possible D gene (5 bases). In DNA, the CDR3 is TGCAGTGCTAGAGATGGGACGGGAAACAATCAGCCCCAGCATTTT. Translation: CSARDGTGNNQPQHF.